Below, 8 T cell receptor beta chains from the same sample are listed, as sequenced in a study of tumor-infiltrating lymphocytes in primary liver carcinoma. The researchers produced TCR beta cDNA from about 510 ng total RNA with a constant-region primer. Slightly modified ARM-PCR served as the procedure for the TCR beta libraries. These libraries came from three rounds of nested multiplex PCR. TRBV1-TRBV30 forward and Cbeta reverse primers drove the first two roughly 10-cycle rounds. MiXCR, applied by TCRdb to the multiplex PCR reads, yields one record per CDR3 protein. The repertoire holds about 330,000 distinct CDR3 sequences, less than 70% seen once, with about 6.3% in the top ten. Unsorted whole blood yielded the blood RNA, and germline DNA was also extracted. Material: peripheral blood. These receptors were obtained from a man in his forties with primary liver carcinoma and hepatitis B virus infection.

For this clonotype: A read error is likely, as this CDR3 ends without the conserved phenylalanine or tryptophan. V usage is TRBV11-2 and J usage is TRBJ2-2; D perhaps matches TRBD2 (5 bases). Germline V gives CDR1 SGHAT, CDR2 FQNNGV. This CDR3 comprises 15 residues. The CDR3 loop is CASSLEPGNAGELFS. The CDR3 DNA reads as TGTGCCAGCAGCTTAGAACCCGGGAACGCCGGGGAGCTGTTTTCT.

As concerns this clonotype: This is likely a read error, given that the CDR3 carries no conserved phenylalanine or tryptophan at its end. V is TRBV4-1 and J is TRBJ1-3; the match to TRBD1 covers 8 bases. This CDR3 spans 16 amino acids. Germline trimming cut 5 bases from V and 0 bases from J; bases unmatched to any gene: 6. Germline assignment: CDR1 MGHRA and CDR2 YSYEKL. DNA for the CDR3: TGCGCCAGCAGCTCGACAGGGGCCTACTCTGGAAACACCATATATTAT. It specifies CASSSTGAYSGNTIYY.

This rearrangement joins TRBV12-3 or TRBV12-4 to TRBJ2-1; D uncertain. Trimming took 2 bases from V and 7 from J, leaving 12 bases between them. This CDR3 region has 14 residues. This chain's CDR3 is CASSLMAVRNEQFF. CDR3 nucleotide sequence: TGTGCCAGCAGTTTAATGGCGGTGCGGAATGAGCAGTTCTTC.

The chain couples TRBV28 to TRBJ2-4, with TRBD2 matching 9 bases. This CDR3 contains 18 residues. J lost 7 bases, V lost 4 bases, and 17 bases had no gene match. Germline V gene lookup returns CDR1 MDHEN and CDR2 SYDVKM. In nucleotides, the CDR3 is TGTGCCAGCAGTTCCCTAATCTTAGCGGGAGAGGGCAAGAACATTCAGTACTTC. Translated, it gives CASSSLILAGEGKNIQYF.

The J gene is TRBJ2-7, the V gene TRBV5-1; TRBD1 is a possible D gene (6 bases). The V end lost 4 bases, the J end lost 1 base, and 12 bases lay between the germline ends. Germline V gene lookup returns CDR1 SGHRS and CDR2 YFSETQ. This CDR3 contains 14 residues. DNA of the CDR3: TGCGCCAGCAGCCCGTTGGACAGTTCCTACGAGCAGTACTTC. Translated, it gives CASSPLDSSYEQYF.

Comments on this clonotype: A much larger clone sits a single nucleotide away, making a read error possible. V is TRBV4-3 and J is TRBJ2-2; 10 nucleotides agree with TRBD2. Germline V gene data show CDR1 as LGHNA and CDR2 as YSLEER. V dropped 1 base and J dropped 1; count of bases not matched to a gene: 6. The CDR3 has 18 residues. The CDR3 nucleotides read TGCGCCAGCAGCCAAGCTATAGCGGGAGGAGTGAACACCGGGGAGCTGTTTTTT. It translates to CASSQAIAGGVNTGELFF.

This clonotype was detected once. It may be a read error: a sequence one base away is much more abundant. The genes are TRBV4-3 and TRBJ2-1; 10 bases map to TRBD1. The CDR3 loop spans 14 amino acids. Germline lookup yields CDR1 LGHNA and CDR2 YSLEER. Here the CDR3 reads CASSSWTGGNEQSF. CDR3 bases: TGCGCCAGCAGCTCGTGGACAGGGGGAAATGAGCAGTCCTTC.

As concerns this clonotype: It may be a read error: a sequence one base away is much more abundant. The CDR3 loop is CPSSYSIGLGAYEQYF. The CDR3 DNA reads as TGTCCCAGCAGTTACTCGATAGGTCTAGGGGCATACGAGCAGTACTTC. The chain has TRBV6-5 and TRBJ2-7, with D possibly being TRBD1 (5 bases). Germline V CDR1 and CDR2: MNHEY, SVGAGI. The CDR3 covers 16 residues.